The 20 T cell receptor beta chains listed next were all sequenced from one sample in a study of early T cells in non-severe SARS-CoV-2 infection. MiXCR, run by TCRdb on the 5' RACE reads, gives a single entry per CDR3 protein. The sample has tens of thousands of distinct CDR3 sequences, 12% seen once. Sequencing used whole blood, obtained at baseline. The receptor source for this set is an adult who was a healthcare worker with PCR-confirmed SARS-CoV-2 infection or an uninfected control (not recorded which). The donor label of this sample is uncertain.

This clonotype came up a few times. The chain has TRBV12-3 or TRBV12-4 and TRBJ2-1; the match to TRBD2 covers 9 bases. CDR3 length: 14 residues. The junction had 6 bases not matched to a gene; V was cut back by 3 bases and J by 9 bases. CDR3 loop: CASSLGTSNGEQFF. DNA of the CDR3: TGTGCCAGCAGTTTGGGGACTAGCAACGGTGAGCAGTTCTTC.

This clonotype was seen ten or more times. CDR3 sequence (DNA): TGTGCCAGATTGGTTGCAGGGGGTGAAGCTTTCTTT. Translated, it gives CARLVAGGEAFF. The chain recombines TRBV2 with TRBJ1-1; 7 bases align to TRBD1. The J segment lost 7 bases and the V segment lost 9 bases, leaving 8 bases of the junction unmatched. There are 12 residues in the CDR3. The germline gives CDR1 SNHLY, CDR2 FYNNEI.

This clonotype was recorded many times. The chain joins TRBV29-1 to TRBJ1-2, with D unclear. This CDR3 has 12 residues. Germline loops: CDR1 SQVTM, CDR2 ANQGSEA. V shed 1 base and J shed 2 bases, with 5 bases lying between them. The CDR3 region is CSVEADNYGYTF. DNA for the CDR3: TGCAGCGTTGAAGCGGACAACTATGGCTACACCTTC.

This clonotype has just a few counts. The chain employs TRBV10-3 and TRBJ2-1; weak D call: TRBD1 (6 bases). Trimming shortened V by 6 bases and J by 12 bases, and 18 bases separated the two germline ends. In germline, CDR1 is ENHRY, CDR2 SYGVKD. The CDR3 covers 13 residues. CDR3 sequence: CAIRSQGDTRQFF. For the CDR3, the DNA is TGTGCCATCAGGTCACAGGGAGACACGCGGCAGTTCTTC.

For this clonotype: The junction does not match germline at one end; this may be a read error. CDR3 DNA: TGCAGTGCTCGAGACAGACACAATCAGCCCCAGCATTTT. It translates to CSARDRHNQPQHF. The rearrangement links TRBV20-1 to TRBJ1-5, with D possibly matching TRBD1 (5 bases). The V gene's germline CDR1 is DFQATT and CDR2 SNEGSKA (reference sequence). The CDR3 is made up of 13 amino acids.

This chain connects TRBV6-2 or TRBV6-3 to TRBJ2-7; maybe TRBD2 (5 bases). The germline gives CDR1 MNHEY, CDR2 SVGEGT. CDR3 length: 15 amino acids. Trimming removed 5 bases from V and 0 bases from J, with 14 bases in between. The CDR3 here is CASSPQDWSSYEQYV. DNA of the CDR3: TGTGCCAGCAGTCCCCAGGACTGGAGCTCCTACGAGCAGTACGTC.

The rearrangement joins TRBV28 to TRBJ2-3, with 8 bases fitting TRBD2. The CDR3 contains 14 residues. V shed 8 bases and J 1 base; nucleotides not matched to a gene: 5. The germline V gene encodes CDR1 MDHEN and CDR2 SYDVKM. The CDR3 DNA reads as TGTGCCAGCCTTTCCGGGGGGGGCACAGATACGCAGTATTTT. Translating gives CASLSGGGTDTQYF.

V gene TRBV12-3 or TRBV12-4 combines with J gene TRBJ1-1, with D possibly TRBD1 on 5 matching bases. With 8 bases removed from V and 1 base from J, the gap between germline ends came to 17 bases. The length of the CDR3 is 15 residues. CDR3 nucleotide sequence: TGTGCCAGCTGTATCCACGGGGCAGGGAACACTGAAGCTTTCTTT. Translation: CASCIHGAGNTEAFF.

The chain links TRBV29-1 to TRBJ2-3; TRBD2 is a possible D gene (6 bases). The V and J ends lost 6 bases and 5 bases respectively, with 15 bases between them. The germline V gene has CDR1 SQVTM and CDR2 ANQGSEA. CDR3 length: 13 residues. The CDR3: CSVHPQGGDTQYF. As DNA, the CDR3 is TGCAGCGTCCACCCCCAGGGAGGAGATACGCAGTATTTT.

The rearrangement uses TRBV14 and TRBJ2-7; the D is unclear. Germline V lookup: CDR1 SGHDN, CDR2 FVKESK. CDR3 length: 13 amino acids. With 3 bases removed from V and 6 bases from J, the gap between germline ends came to 12 bases. CDR3 bases: TGTGCCAGCAGCCACGACCTCATGGGCGAGCAGTACGTC. This encodes CASSHDLMGEQYV.

This sequence joins TRBV12-3 or TRBV12-4 and TRBJ1-2; D gene uncertain. V was cut by 3 bases and J by 6 bases, with 11 bases left in between. This CDR3 region has 13 residues. Here the CDR3 reads CASSLYHKNGYTF. The CDR3 bases are TGTGCCAGCAGTTTGTATCACAAGAATGGCTACACCTTC.

Many counts were recorded for this clonotype. The V call is TRBV20-1, the J call TRBJ2-4, with TRBD1 matching over 7 bases. J was trimmed by 0 bases and V by 6 bases; bases with no gene match: 8. Germline CDR1 and CDR2: DFQATT and SNEGSKA (reference sequence). The CDR3 runs to 15 residues. The CDR3 DNA sequence: TGCAGTGCCACAACAGGGGAACTAGCCAAAAACATTCAGTACTTC. Protein sequence: CSATTGELAKNIQYF.

The table lists this clonotype with many counts. The chain couples TRBV6-5 to TRBJ2-2; D call uncertain. CDR3 size: 12 residues. Trimming took 8 bases from V and 1 from J, leaving 5 bases between them. In germline, CDR1 is MNHEY, CDR2 SVGAGI. CDR3 loop: CASRLNTGELFF. CDR3 nucleotides: TGTGCCAGCCGGCTGAACACCGGGGAGCTGTTTTTT.

This clonotype occurred a few times. J is TRBJ2-1 and V is TRBV12-3 or TRBV12-4; the match to TRBD2 covers 8 bases. The CDR3 covers 17 residues. The trim removed 6 bases at V and 6 bases at J, leaving 16 bases unmatched. CDR3 residues: CASRRTPGTRGRNEQFF. The CDR3 coding sequence is TGTGCCAGCAGACGGACTCCCGGGACTAGGGGCCGCAATGAGCAGTTCTTC.

This clonotype showed up just a few times. The chain joins TRBV20-1 to TRBJ1-5; D possibly corresponds to TRBD1 (5 bases). The CDR3 has 16 residues. V was trimmed by 6 bases and J by 0 bases, leaving 18 bases between them. Germline CDR1 is DFQATT and CDR2 is SNEGSKA (reference sequence). This chain's CDR3 is CSARASIGISNQPQHF. As DNA, the CDR3 is TGCAGTGCCAGGGCCTCGATCGGGATTAGCAATCAGCCCCAGCATTTT.

This clonotype was counted only a few times. The rearrangement joins TRBV6-1 to TRBJ2-1; D remains ambiguous. The germline CDR1 and CDR2 sequences are MNHNS and SASEGT. V lost 7 bases to trimming and J lost 8 bases, with 9 bases between them. The CDR3 is 11 amino acids. The CDR3 sequence: CASTARHEQFF. The CDR3 nucleotides are TGTGCCAGCACTGCTCGTCATGAGCAGTTCTTC.

In this sample, this clonotype turned up a few times. V usage is TRBV7-8 and J usage is TRBJ1-1, with D perhaps matching TRBD1 (5 bases). Germline lookup yields CDR1 SGHVS and CDR2 FQNEAQ. The CDR3 is made up of 13 amino acids. V shed 5 bases and J shed 3 bases, with 10 bases lying between them. This CDR3 reads CASSPTVHTEAFF. CDR3 bases: TGTGCCAGCAGCCCGACAGTACACACTGAAGCTTTCTTT.

This clonotype was found a few times. CDR3 amino acids: CATSGSTGRAFF. The CDR3 region has the DNA TGTGCCACCAGTGGTTCGACAGGCCGGGCCTTCTTT. The chain uses TRBV24-1 and TRBJ1-1, with D tentatively TRBD1 (6 bases). Trimming left V 5 bases short and J 14 bases short, with 17 bases between. The germline gives CDR1 KGHDR, CDR2 SFDVKD. The CDR3 extends over 12 amino acids.

This clonotype has just a few counts. This chain joins TRBV7-2 and TRBJ2-2; D is ambiguous. The CDR3 has 17 amino acids. The V end was cut by 1 base, the J end by 4 bases, with 16 bases between. In germline, CDR1 is SGHTA, CDR2 FQGNSA. CDR3 residues: CASSLVETRTSTGELFF. The CDR3 bases are TGTGCCAGCAGCTTAGTAGAAACCAGAACCAGCACCGGGGAGCTGTTTTTT.

The chain couples TRBV28 to TRBJ2-3; a weak D match, TRBD1 (6 bases). Trimming stripped 2 bases from V and 4 bases from J, with 10 bases between. Germline V gene data show CDR1 as MDHEN and CDR2 as SYDVKM. CDR3 length: 14 amino acids. Written as DNA, the CDR3 is TGTGCCAGCAGTTTAGCAGGGGACCCAGATACGCAGTATTTT. Its protein is CASSLAGDPDTQYF.